The 31 T cell receptor beta chains presented below share a single source sample, sequenced in a study of a mutant IDH1 vaccine in newly diagnosed glioma. Described time point: week 23, last vaccination. Doses consisted of 300 ug of mutant IDH1 20-mer peptide each, paired with topical imiquimod. Their antigens are not known. Some clones are missing from TCRdb's copy, which holds only in-frame ones; the method was immunoSEQ multiplex PCR. The repertoire holds approximately 70,000 clones, with approximately 84% as singletons. Sequencing used PBMCs, obtained from a glioma patient whose treatment included an IDH1 peptide vaccine. These receptors were collected from a man aged 18-30 years with glioma.

This clone was recorded once. This chain uses TRBV16 with TRBJ1-4; TRBD1 matches at 9 bases. Unmatched junction bases numbered 6, after V lost 4 bases and J lost 3 bases. The CDR3 consists of 16 residues. Germline CDR1 and CDR2: KGHSY and FQNENV. The CDR3 spells CASSPGTGWPNEKLFF. The CDR3, as DNA: TGTGCCAGCAGCCCAGGGACAGGGTGGCCTAATGAAAAACTGTTTTTT.

The V and J genes are TRBV6-5 and TRBJ1-3; D ambiguous. Germline CDR1 is MNHEY and CDR2 is SVGAGI. V was trimmed by 9 bases and J by 0 bases, leaving 3 bases between them. CDR3 length equals 11 residues. The CDR3 reads CASDSGNTIYF. CDR3 in DNA: TGTGCCAGTGACTCTGGAAACACCATATATTTT.

The table lists this clone with a few counts. The rearrangement uses TRBV15 and TRBJ1-5; TRBD1 matches at 8 bases. Germline V gene data show CDR1 as LNHNV and CDR2 as YYDKDF (reference sequence). V gave up 6 bases and J gave up 7 bases; unmatched junction bases: 11. This CDR3 has 15 amino acids. CDR3 loop: CATSDWTGQNQPQHF. The CDR3 DNA reads as TGTGCCACCAGTGACTGGACAGGGCAAAACCAGCCCCAGCATTTT.

The chain joins TRBV19 to TRBJ1-2; D not certain. The V gene lost 6 bases and the J gene lost 4 bases, with 12 bases spanning the gap. The length of the CDR3 is 13 residues. Per germline, CDR1 LNHDA and CDR2 SQIVND (reference sequence). The CDR3 protein is CASRAGIGYGYTF. The CDR3 bases are TGTGCCAGTAGGGCGGGTATCGGCTATGGCTACACCTTC. Together with reference TRBV19 and TRBJ1-2, the CDR3 gives the full variable domain: DGGITQSPKYLFRKEGQNVTLSCEQNLNHDAMYWYRQDPGQGLRLIYYSQIVNDFQKGDIAEGYSVSREKKESFPLTVTSAQKNPTAFYLCASRAGIGYGYTFGSGTRLTVV.

V is TRBV19 and J is TRBJ1-5, with D possibly matching TRBD1 (5 bases). Germline V gene data show CDR1 as LNHDA and CDR2 as SQIVND (reference sequence). The CDR3 totals 15 residues. The V end lost 1 base, the J end lost 7 bases, and 14 bases lay between the germline ends. The CDR3 region has the DNA TGTGCCAGTAGTATAGGCGGGACTCTGTGGCAGCCCCAGCATTTT. It encodes CASSIGGTLWQPQHF.

This CDR3 reads CASSYSGDTQYF. The CDR3 coding sequence is TGTGCCAGCAGTTACTCTGGAGATACGCAGTATTTT. The chain carries TRBV6-5 and TRBJ2-3, with unresolved D. Germline CDR1 reads MNHEY; CDR2 reads SVGAGI. V gave up 0 bases and J gave up 5 bases, with 3 bases separating them. The CDR3 extends over 12 amino acids.

Only a few counts were recorded for this clone. V and J are TRBV4-1 and TRBJ1-5; TRBD1 might be the D (5 bases). This CDR3 has 14 residues. CDR1 and CDR2 (germline): MGHRA, YSYEKL. Between the trimmed V and J ends, which lost 6 bases and 0 bases, there was a span of 9 bases. The CDR3 DNA reads as TGCGCCAGCAGAGACAGCTATAGCAATCAGCCCCAGCATTTT. Its translation: CASRDSYSNQPQHF.

The chain joins TRBV19 to TRBJ1-2, with a weak D call TRBD1 (5 bases). The CDR3 spans 15 residues. Germline assignment: CDR1 LNHDA and CDR2 SQIVND (reference sequence). V was shortened by 5 bases and J by 0 bases, with 13 bases between the two germline ends. The CDR3 protein is CASSVQGTANYGYTF. CDR3 DNA sequence: TGTGCCAGTAGTGTTCAGGGTACAGCTAACTATGGCTACACCTTC.

The table lists this clone with a count of one. For the CDR3, the DNA is TGCAGTGCTAGAGGGGGCTACGAGCAGTACTTC. Translated, it gives CSARGGYEQYF. The chain links TRBV20-1 to TRBJ2-7; D uncertain. The CDR3 has 11 residues. Germline V lookup: CDR1 DFQATT, CDR2 SNEGSKA (reference sequence). With 1 base removed from V and 3 bases from J, the gap between germline ends came to 4 bases.

The rearrangement links TRBV4-3 to TRBJ1-2, with 7 bases fitting TRBD1. The CDR3 loop spans 15 amino acids. Germline V gene data show CDR1 as LGHNA and CDR2 as YSLEER. The trim removed 1 base at V and 3 bases at J, leaving 5 bases unmatched. The CDR3: CASSQGGQLYYGYTF. The CDR3 DNA reads TGCGCCAGCAGCCAAGGGGGACAGCTATACTATGGCTACACCTTC.

The rearrangement joins TRBV27 to TRBJ2-1; D gene ambiguous. Germline CDR1 MNHEY, CDR2 SMNVEV (reference sequence). The CDR3 is made up of 12 amino acids. Deletions cut 5 bases from V and 2 bases from J, with 4 bases between. The CDR3 DNA reads TGTGCCAGCAGTCCGACCTACAATGAGCAGTTCTTC. Encoded protein: CASSPTYNEQFF.

V usage is TRBV9 and J usage is TRBJ1-1; D perhaps matches TRBD1 (5 bases). Trimming took 0 bases from V and 0 from J, leaving 15 bases between them. CDR3 size: 17 residues. Germline lookup yields CDR1 SGDLS and CDR2 YYNGEE. The DNA for the CDR3 is TGTGCCAGCAGCGTAGGGGGGGGAAGCGAGATGAACACTGAAGCTTTCTTT. This gives the protein CASSVGGGSEMNTEAFF.

The chain employs TRBV5-4 and TRBJ2-7; 8 bases agree with TRBD2. The CDR3 is made up of 14 amino acids. Germline CDR1 is SGHNT and CDR2 is YYREEE (reference sequence). The V gene end was trimmed by 5 bases and the J gene end by 0 bases; junction bases not matched to a gene: 4. CDR3 nucleotides: TGTGCCAGCAGTAGGAGCGGGGGCTCCTACGAGCAGTACTTC. Protein product: CASSRSGGSYEQYF.

The chain has TRBV7-2 and TRBJ2-6; tentative D call: TRBD2 (6 bases). Germline lookup yields CDR1 SGHTA and CDR2 FQGNSA. This CDR3 has 17 amino acids. Trimming took off 1 base at V and 2 bases at J, with 12 bases between the two ends. The CDR3 here is CASSLVWGEAGANVLTF. CDR3 sequence (DNA): TGTGCCAGCAGCTTAGTATGGGGGGAGGCTGGGGCCAACGTCCTGACTTTC.

The chain uses TRBV10-3 and TRBJ2-7; no clear D. The CDR3 extends over 13 amino acids. V was clipped by 10 bases and J by 0 bases, with 13 bases between them. Germline CDR1 ENHRY, CDR2 SYGVKD. The CDR3: CATRTPSSYEQYF. CDR3 sequence (DNA): TGTGCCACCCGCACGCCGAGCTCCTACGAGCAGTACTTC.

This clone was detected once. V usage is TRBV6-5 and J usage is TRBJ1-2, with TRBD1 matching 8 bases. Germline V gene data show CDR1 as MNHEY and CDR2 as SVGAGI. The CDR3 consists of 16 residues. After removal of 3 bases from V and 4 bases from J, the junction contained 10 bases not matched to a gene. The CDR3 nucleotides read TGTGCCAGCAGTTATAGCGGGCAGGGGGCCTTCTATGGCTACACCTTC. Translation gives CASSYSGQGAFYGYTF.

This clone was observed a single time. The J gene is TRBJ1-1, the V gene TRBV7-9; the D is unclear. The CDR3 contains 12 residues. Trimming cost V 8 bases and J 6 bases, with 13 bases left between them. CDR1 is SEHNR and CDR2 is FQNEAQ in the germline V gene (reference sequence). CDR3 protein: CASLVGIAEAFF. The DNA for the CDR3 is TGTGCCAGCCTCGTAGGGATCGCTGAAGCTTTCTTT.

V gene TRBV4-1 combines with J gene TRBJ2-7; D is undetermined. CDR1 and CDR2 (germline): MGHRA, YSYEKL. There are 16 residues in the CDR3. Trimming stripped 0 bases from V and 0 bases from J, with 12 bases between. The CDR3 sequence is CASSQDVAGSSYEQYF. CDR3 DNA: TGCGCCAGCAGCCAAGATGTGGCAGGCTCCTCCTACGAGCAGTACTTC.

The V call is TRBV7-9, the J call TRBJ2-7; D remains ambiguous. Germline CDR1 reads SEHNR; CDR2 reads FQNEAQ (reference sequence). Trimming left V 5 bases short and J 13 bases short, with 18 bases between. The length of the CDR3 is 12 residues. In DNA, the CDR3 is TGTGCCAGCAGCCACCTCGATGCCCCAGGTTACTTC. It yields the protein CASSHLDAPGYF.

The V and J genes are TRBV2 and TRBJ2-5; weak D call: TRBD1 (6 bases). V was clipped by 5 bases and J by 9 bases, with 19 bases between them. CDR1 SNHLY and CDR2 FYNNEI come from the germline V gene. There are 14 residues in the CDR3. The CDR3 is CASSKQGLGVSQYF. The DNA for the CDR3 is TGTGCCAGCAGTAAACAGGGTCTGGGCGTCTCCCAGTACTTC.

This rearrangement joins TRBV18 to TRBJ1-2; the match to TRBD1 covers 11 bases. The CDR3 is made up of 17 amino acids. The V segment lost 3 bases and the J segment 0 bases; nucleotides outside the gene matches: 6. The germline V gene encodes CDR1 KGHSH and CDR2 LQKENI. The CDR3 sequence: CASSPAPGQGANYGYTF. CDR3 nucleotide sequence: TGTGCCAGCTCACCCGCACCGGGACAGGGGGCTAACTATGGCTACACCTTC.

V usage is TRBV7-9 and J usage is TRBJ2-1; D call uncertain. Trimming took 6 bases from V and 7 from J, leaving 7 bases between them. Germline assignment: CDR1 SEHNR and CDR2 FQNEAQ (reference sequence). This CDR3 spans 11 amino acids. CDR3 nucleotides: TGTGCCAGCAGACTACTTAATGAGCAGTTCTTC. Its translation is CASRLLNEQFF.

The CDR3 here is CASSLGGGQVVETQYF. DNA of the CDR3: TGTGCCAGCAGCTTAGGGGGGGGACAGGTGGTTGAGACCCAGTACTTC. The genes are TRBV7-9 and TRBJ2-5; TRBD1 is a possible D gene (8 bases). The length of the CDR3 is 16 residues. Between the trimmed V and J ends, which lost 1 base and 5 bases, there was a span of 17 bases. CDR1 and CDR2 from the germline V gene are SEHNR and FQNEAQ (reference sequence).

This clone was picked up one time. This rearrangement joins TRBV7-9 to TRBJ2-7; D not resolved. V was shortened by 6 bases and J by 4 bases, with 13 bases between the two germline ends. The CDR3 totals 13 residues. Germline loops: CDR1 SEHNR, CDR2 FQNEAQ (reference sequence). The CDR3 bases are TGTGCCAGCAGATCCCTAATGGGTTACGAGCAGTACTTC. Its translation is CASRSLMGYEQYF.

This clone was seen a few times. Germline is not matched at one junction end, which may reflect a read error. The chain couples TRBV29-1 to TRBJ2-1, with D possibly TRBD1 on 5 matching bases. CDR3 length: 13 amino acids. The germline CDR1 and CDR2 sequences are SQVTM and ANQGSEA. The CDR3 DNA sequence: TGCAGCGTTCAAGATTGGGGCAACAATGAGCAGTTCTTC. This gives the protein CSVQDWGNNEQFF.

In this sample, this clone turned up a few times. The CDR3 here is CASSPTSVPSYEQYF. In DNA, the CDR3 is TGTGCCAGCAGCCCTACTAGCGTCCCCTCCTACGAGCAGTACTTC. The chain links TRBV11-2 to TRBJ2-7; 7 bases line up with TRBD2. This CDR3 contains 15 residues. Trimming at V came to 5 bases and at J to 0 bases, leaving 7 bases not matched to a gene. Germline V gene data show CDR1 as SGHAT and CDR2 as FQNNGV.

In this sample, this clone turned up once. This chain links TRBV7-2 with TRBJ2-5, with 12 bases lining up with TRBD2. Germline V gene lookup returns CDR1 SGHTA and CDR2 FQGNSA. The CDR3 is 18 amino acids. With 1 base clipped from V and 4 bases from J, the junction kept 10 bases outside the gene matches. This CDR3 is CASSLGFTASGGGETQYF. The CDR3 DNA sequence: TGTGCCAGCAGCTTAGGTTTTACGGCTAGCGGGGGGGGAGAGACCCAGTACTTC.

The chain uses TRBV5-1 and TRBJ1-1; no reliable D call. Germline V gene sequence: CDR1 SGHRS, CDR2 YFSETQ. Trimming took off 2 bases at V and 0 bases at J, with 8 bases between the two ends. This CDR3 is built from 14 residues. The CDR3 sequence is CASSFSPMNTEAFF. The CDR3 nucleotides read TGCGCCAGCAGCTTCAGTCCCATGAACACTGAAGCTTTCTTT. The full variable domain, with the rest looked up from reference TRBV5-1 and TRBJ1-1, is KAGVTQTPRYLIKTRGQQVTLSCSPISGHRSVSWYQQTPGQGLQFLFEYFSETQRNKGNFPGRFSGRQFSNSRSEMNVSTLELGDSALYLCASSFSPMNTEAFFGQGTRLTVV.

The chain carries TRBV18 and TRBJ2-3, with a weak D call TRBD1 (5 bases). The ends were cut back, 3 bases at V and 6 bases at J, with 13 bases in the middle. This CDR3 comprises 14 residues. Germline CDR1 and CDR2: KGHSH and LQKENI. CDR3 in amino acids: CASSPTLGRDTQYF. In DNA, the CDR3 is TGTGCCAGCTCACCCACCTTGGGGCGGGATACGCAGTATTTT.

In its sample, this clone was seen a few times. The gene calls are TRBV2 and TRBJ1-5, with 7 bases lining up with TRBD1. Per germline, CDR1 SNHLY and CDR2 FYNNEI. The V and J ends lost 4 bases and 0 bases, in that order; junction bases with no gene match: 0. The CDR3 loop spans 14 amino acids. In DNA, the CDR3 is TGTGCCAGCAGTGGGGACAGTAGCAATCAGCCCCAGCATTTT. Residues: CASSGDSSNQPQHF.

The sample holds a few counts of this clone. V is TRBV27 and J is TRBJ2-7; no reliable D call. The CDR3 covers 15 residues. The V gene's germline CDR1 is MNHEY and CDR2 SMNVEV (reference sequence). Trimming took off 2 bases at V and 2 bases at J, with 13 bases between the two ends. As DNA, the CDR3 is TGTGCCAGCAGTTTAACTTGGAATCGGCCCTACGAGCAGTACTTC. Translating it yields CASSLTWNRPYEQYF.